This T cell receptor (beta chain) was sequenced in a study of T cell repertoires in cytomegalovirus infection. Study background: Indications of both CMV infection and matching HLA type were provided by public TCR beta signatures.

With respect to this clonotype: Its antigen is currently unknown.

TCRdb redid the calling of the reads with MiXCR, one entry per CDR3 protein. Found here are hundreds of thousands of distinct CDR3 sequences, 30% to 40% of them singletons; the top ten hold roughly an eighth. Germline CDR1 is MDHEN and CDR2 is SYDVKM. Trimming removed 2 bases from V and 10 bases from J, with 8 bases in between. The length of the CDR3 is 11 residues. The sequence derives from a human donor in good health (CMV status not recorded). Some clones in this sample may be carry-over from other donors' samples. Material: cultured CD8+ T cells from PBMCs, obtained from culture after CMV antigen stimulation. The chain joins TRBV28 to TRBJ1-1; D gene ambiguous. CDR3 coding DNA: TGTGCCAGCAGTTTAGTCGATGGAGCTTTCTTT. The encoded protein is CASSLVDGAFF.